The 9 T cell receptor beta chains in this list originate from one sample, sequenced in a study of PD-1 blockade in classical Hodgkin lymphoma. Time point indicated: cycle 4 day 1 (C4D1), after 5 to 7 weeks of nivolumab. Every single patient, without exception, relapsed after autologous stem cell transplantation, and brentuximab vedotin exposure varied. Isolated CD8+ T cells were derived from thawed PBMCs through magnetic negative selection. Some clones are missing from TCRdb's copy, which holds only in-frame ones; the method was immunoSEQ multiplex PCR. Of more than 13,000 clones listed, approximately 91% were seen once; the top ten hold around 20%. Sequenced here: CD8+ T cells from blood, sampled before the fourth cycle of nivolumab. The receptor set was obtained from a human donor with classical Hodgkin lymphoma.

This chain uses TRBV27 with TRBJ2-1, with a weak D call TRBD1 (6 bases). Trimming left V 5 bases short and J 9 bases short, with 14 bases between. The CDR3 is 13 residues long. Germline values: CDR1 MNHEY, CDR2 SMNVEV (reference sequence). CDR3 sequence (DNA): TGTGCCAGCAGTCCGCAGGGGAGTGGTGAGCAGTTCTTC. It yields the protein CASSPQGSGEQFF.

The V gene is TRBV7-9, the J gene TRBJ1-3; 9 bases align to TRBD1. J was trimmed by 4 bases and V by 5 bases; bases with no gene match: 3. CDR3 length equals 14 residues. Germline values: CDR1 SEHNR, CDR2 FQNEAQ (reference sequence). The chain's CDR3 is CASSPTGGGNTIYF. The CDR3 coding sequence is TGTGCCAGCAGCCCAACAGGGGGCGGAAACACCATATATTTT.

The chain joins TRBV7-9 to TRBJ1-5; the D gene is possibly TRBD1 (6 bases). Germline assignment: CDR1 SEHNR and CDR2 FQNEAQ (reference sequence). This CDR3 has 14 residues. V shed 5 bases and J shed 2 bases, with 10 bases lying between them. The CDR3 protein is CASSTGLGNQPQHF. The CDR3 region has the DNA TGTGCCAGCAGCACAGGGCTCGGCAATCAGCCCCAGCATTTT. Complete variable domain (other parts from reference TRBV7-9 and TRBJ1-5): DTGVSQNPRHKITKRGQNVTFRCDPISEHNRLYWYRQTLGQGPEFLTYFQNEAQLEKSRLLSDRFSAERPKGSFSTLEIQRTEQGDSAMYLCASSTGLGNQPQHFGDGTRLSIL.

This clone is a singleton in its sample. J is TRBJ2-7 and V is TRBV4-1; no definite D call. The CDR3 length is 14 residues. V was trimmed by 1 base and J by 3 bases, leaving 10 bases between them. Germline V lookup: CDR1 MGHRA, CDR2 YSYEKL. The CDR3 reads CASSQAGRVYEQYF. As DNA, the CDR3 is TGCGCCAGCAGCCAAGCAGGTAGAGTCTACGAGCAGTACTTC.

The chain has TRBV6-1 and TRBJ1-3; D call uncertain. The length of the CDR3 is 15 residues. V lost 2 bases and J lost 2, with 10 bases in between. CDR1 and CDR2 from the germline V gene are MNHNS and SASEGT. CDR3 loop: CASSEWRGAGNTIYF. The CDR3 coding sequence is TGTGCCAGCAGTGAATGGCGGGGAGCTGGAAACACCATATATTTT.

This clone was recorded only once. This rearrangement joins TRBV2 to TRBJ2-1, with D perhaps matching TRBD1 or TRBD2 (5 bases each). The V and J ends lost 8 bases and 2 bases respectively, with 28 bases between them. CDR3 length equals 19 residues. Germline-derived CDR1 and CDR2 are SNHLY and FYNNEI. The CDR3 nucleotides read TGTGCCAGCTTGACCCTCCGGGTGTCGGCTAGCAGGGCCTACAATGAGCAGTTCTTC. Protein product: CASLTLRVSASRAYNEQFF.

This clone was observed a handful of times. The V gene is TRBV5-4, the J gene TRBJ1-2; 8 bases align to TRBD1. The germline V gene encodes CDR1 SGHNT and CDR2 YYREEE (reference sequence). The ends lost 3 bases at V and 4 bases at J; junction bases unmatched: 2. The CDR3 consists of 13 residues. CDR3: CASSSDRAYGYTF. CDR3 coding DNA: TGTGCCAGCAGCTCGGACAGGGCCTATGGCTACACCTTC.

The J gene is TRBJ2-5, the V gene TRBV18; 10 bases are shared with TRBD2. The V and J ends lost 0 bases and 2 bases, in that order; junction bases with no gene match: 3. This CDR3 spans 16 amino acids. CDR1 and CDR2 (germline): KGHSH, LQKENI. CDR3 amino acids: CASSPPGSGRQETQYF. CDR3 DNA: TGTGCCAGCTCACCACCAGGTAGCGGGAGGCAAGAGACCCAGTACTTC.

The J gene is TRBJ1-2, the V gene TRBV12-1. TRBV12-1 is labeled a pseudogene. The length of the CDR3 is 15 residues. The CDR3 bases are TGTGCCAGCAGCAACATCGAAGAGAGGATCTATGGCTACACCTTC. It specifies CASSNIEERIYGYTF.